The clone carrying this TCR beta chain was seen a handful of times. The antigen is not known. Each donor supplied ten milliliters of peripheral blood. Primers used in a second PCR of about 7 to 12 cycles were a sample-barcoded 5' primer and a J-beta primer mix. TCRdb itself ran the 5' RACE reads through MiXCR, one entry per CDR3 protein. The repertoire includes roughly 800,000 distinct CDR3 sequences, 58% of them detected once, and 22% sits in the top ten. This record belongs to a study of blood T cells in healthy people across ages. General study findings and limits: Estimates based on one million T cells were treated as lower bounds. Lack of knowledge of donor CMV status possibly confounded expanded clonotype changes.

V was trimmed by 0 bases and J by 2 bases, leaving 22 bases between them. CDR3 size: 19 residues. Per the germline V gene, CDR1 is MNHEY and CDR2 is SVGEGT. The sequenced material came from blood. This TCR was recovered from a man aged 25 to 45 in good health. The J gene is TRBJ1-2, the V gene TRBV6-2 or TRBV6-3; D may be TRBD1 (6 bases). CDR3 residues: CASSYSTYRDTGGNYGYTF. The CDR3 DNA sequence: TGTGCCAGCAGTTACTCCACCTATCGGGACACCGGGGGGAACTATGGCTACACCTTC.